These 8 T cell receptor beta chains originate from one sample sequenced in a study of vaccination and CD4 T cells after COVID-19. Treatment meaning: roughly 10-day PBMC culture with coronavirus spike peptide pools or control peptides (ViraFEST assay). Sequenced with the Oncomine TCR Beta short-read assay was DNA taken from cultured CD4+ T cells. TCRdb passed the PCR reads through MiXCR, listing each CDR3 protein once. This table has about 16,000 distinct CDR3 sequences, approximately 50% appearing once. The antigens these receptors bind are not known. Here the sequenced sample was cultured CD4+ T cells from blood, taken after SARS-CoV-2 vaccination. These TCRs come from a human donor with COVID-19.

This chain uses TRBV6-1 with TRBJ1-5; 7 nucleotides line up with TRBD1. The length of the CDR3 is 15 residues. The junction had 9 bases not matched to a gene; V was cut back by 5 bases and J by 5 bases. The germline gives CDR1 MNHNS, CDR2 SASEGT. The CDR3 DNA reads TGTGCCAGCAGTCCACGAGGGGGCGCCTATCAGCCCCAGCATTTT. Amino acids: CASSPRGGAYQPQHF.

V is TRBV11-2 and J is TRBJ2-3; 9 bases fit TRBD1. Germline CDR1 reads SGHAT; CDR2 reads FQNNGV. The V segment lost 0 bases and the J segment 1 base; nucleotides outside the gene matches: 2. The length of the CDR3 is 16 residues. Here the CDR3 DNA reads TGTGCCAGCAGCTTAGAGGGACAGGGTCGCACAGATACGCAGTATTTT. Protein product: CASSLEGQGRTDTQYF.

The CDR3 nucleotides are TGTGCCAGCGGCTACCAGGGAGTCAATCAGCCCCAGCATTTT. Protein sequence: CASGYQGVNQPQHF. The chain is built from TRBV7-2 and TRBJ1-5; D is possibly TRBD1 (5 bases). This CDR3 has 14 residues. V was pared by 8 bases and J by 3 bases, with 14 bases between. The germline CDR1 and CDR2 sequences are SGHTA and FQGNSA.

The chain uses TRBV6-2 or TRBV6-3 and TRBJ2-2, with a possible D match to TRBD2 (6 bases). V lost 6 bases, J lost 7 bases, and 21 bases lay in between. This CDR3 contains 16 residues. Germline-derived CDR1 and CDR2 are MNHEY and SVGEGT. For the CDR3, the DNA is TGTGCCAGCAGCCGAAGGGACTCACTCGGAGGCGGGGAGCTGTTTTTT. Translating gives CASSRRDSLGGGELFF.

This rearrangement joins TRBV6-2 or TRBV6-3 to TRBJ2-7, with TRBD2 identical over 13 bases. Looked up from germline, CDR1 is MNHEY and CDR2 is SVGEGT. V dropped 0 bases and J dropped 6; count of bases not matched to a gene: 11. The CDR3 has 18 residues. The CDR3, as DNA: TGTGCCAGCAGTTACTCCCGTATAAGACTAGCGGGGGGCTCCGAGCAGTACTTC. Amino acids: CASSYSRIRLAGGSEQYF.

The V and J genes are TRBV7-3 and TRBJ1-6; 8 positions match TRBD1. CDR3 length equals 14 residues. CDR1 SGHTA and CDR2 FQGTGA come from the germline V gene. Germline trimming cut 5 bases from V and 6 bases from J; bases unmatched to any gene: 3. CDR3: CASSMDRVNSPLHF. Written as DNA, the CDR3 is TGTGCCAGCAGCATGGACAGGGTTAATTCACCCCTCCACTTT.

This chain connects TRBV28 to TRBJ2-3, with D perhaps TRBD2 (7 bases). V gave up 3 bases and J gave up 5 bases, with 12 bases separating them. The CDR3 is 14 amino acids. The V gene's germline CDR1 is MDHEN and CDR2 SYDVKM. This CDR3 is CASSLGGGLDTQYF. For the CDR3, the DNA is TGTGCCAGCAGTTTGGGGGGGGGCCTAGATACGCAGTATTTT.

The V gene is TRBV6-1, the J gene TRBJ2-5; D is perhaps TRBD2 (6 bases). The CDR3 consists of 13 residues. V lost 6 bases to trimming and J lost 3 bases, with 11 bases between them. The germline V gene encodes CDR1 MNHNS and CDR2 SASEGT. CDR3 nucleotide sequence: TGTGCCAGCAGCGGAGGGTTAAAAGAGACCCAGTACTTC. Its protein product is CASSGGLKETQYF.